Given below is one T cell receptor (beta chain) in context. Its antigen is not yet known. V trim: 3 bases; J trim: 2 bases; unmatched bases: 6. The CDR3 runs 16 amino acids, cysteine and phenylalanine included. The retained sequence is limited to the CDR3, 48 bases, with the frame set at the first base. CDR1 and CDR2 (LGHNA, YSLEER) derive from the germline V gene. The cohort was made up of around 720 healthy bone marrow donors. At the time of sampling, every cohort member was nominally healthy, though immune exposures that went unrecorded were likely present. The donor tested CMV seronegative, placing the donor among the 350 to 400 seronegative members of the cohort. Each donor provided a peripheral blood sample, and peripheral blood mononuclear cells were used for TCR beta sequencing. The Qiagen DNeasy Blood Extraction Kit was used to extract genomic DNA from the blood cell samples. The data were taken from a study of cytomegalovirus exposure and HLA in healthy donors (dated by TCRdb to 2017 to 2019). About the full investigation: In an earlier analysis of some 610 of the donors, approximately 260 Gb of sequence data and approximately 120 million unique TCR beta sequences from about 190 million T cells were reported. An early release that covered fewer than 800 HLA-typed donors contained around 300 gigabases of sequencing data and roughly 84 million unique TCR sequences. Of the 350 to 450 genotyped donors, approximately 80% were placed in the genetic ancestry cluster associated with self-reported Caucasian donors. The study aimed to test whether cataloging public T cell receptors could reveal signatures of past pathogen exposure. The study used immunosequencing to profile the T cell repertoires of more than 650 subjects and linked those repertoires to cytomegalovirus serostatus. Along with the roughly 700-subject first cohort, a separate validation cohort of 120 different subjects was used. The study combined high-throughput TCR immunosequencing, statistical association of individual TCRs with disease status, and machine learning to predict cytomegalovirus infection status. A later analysis re-examined previously published TCR beta repertoires from roughly 720 donors and added high-resolution HLA genotyping to investigate patterns of TCR occurrence. In the later analysis, no new phenotypic data were used to find candidate immune exposures; instead, reliance was placed on TCR beta sequences and their occurrence across donors. An earlier analysis of 500 to 750 of the donors applied high-throughput TCR beta sequencing to assess whether each TCR beta V gene segment acted as functional or pseudogenic. Donor age, sex, ethnicity and CMV serostatus were compiled alongside the repertoire data. A later genetic analysis used genome-wide SNP genotypes for about 60% of the 666 donors, treating that subset as a discovery cohort. Every discovery cohort repertoire had been produced on one sequencing platform. HLA typing covered class I and class II loci at four-digit resolution. Typing coverage varied by locus: roughly 629-640 donors for A, B, C, DRB1 and DQB1; approximately 560 for DQA1; around 610 for DPA1; 400 to 480 for DPB1. Several DR-DQ haplotypes were handled as single units for association and clustering, since linkage in the cohort was strong. Among about 400 genotyped donors of the cohort, an average of approximately 240,000 unique TCR beta nucleotide sequences was sequenced per donor, of which about 18% were non-productive.

Broad study findings and their caveats: In a later genetic analysis, fewer N-insertions in productive TCRs were reported among donors in an Asian-associated ancestry cluster than the approximately 710-donor mean. The study gave a list of about 170 TCR beta chains associated with cytomegalovirus. A further reported finding was that TCR beta sequences accurately predicted the HLA-A and HLA-B alleles for most subjects in the first cohort. Over 15 rarely observed V segments, including chromosome 9 orphons, were excluded from the earlier analysis of some 590 of the donors because counts were too low. In a later analysis, most CMV-associated TCR beta chains were found to appear HLA-restricted, with HLA associations seemingly driven largely by CMV exposure. In both the original and validation cohorts, the classifier was reported to diagnose cytomegalovirus status with high specificity and sensitivity. Because HLA typing was missing for some donors at each locus, association tests included only the typed subset. According to the authors, the approach could potentially be generalized to other disease states and immunological phenotypes. Correlated functional status among segregating V segments might reflect linkage disequilibrium, but an unknown experimental factor could not be ruled out. CMV serostatus was the only immune exposure information available for the cohort. When HLA alleles, especially DR and DQ, strongly co-occurred, attributing TCR associations to individual alleles was difficult. Because the 87-base-pair reads could not distinguish some IMGT-functional V segments, including TRBV6-2 and TRBV6-3, those segments were excluded. A few of the identified cytomegalovirus-associated TCR beta chains were confirmed in vitro to be specific for cytomegalovirus antigens. In an earlier analysis of 587 of the donors, most TCR beta V segments appeared in productive rearrangements about 90% or about 30% of the time, broadly matching IMGT annotations. In a later analysis, HLA-associated TCR beta chains showed more clonal expansion and lower generation probabilities than non-associated chains that were equally common. A group of highly shared sequence variants was considered likely to be a technical artifact of the sequencing pipeline. In this cohort, only TCR beta chains were sequenced, and detectable features were limited by the absence of alpha or paired-chain data. In a later genetic analysis, a missense DCLRE1C variant was associated with V-gene and J-gene trimming of TCR beta chains, and the association was replicated in an independent cohort. According to a later analysis, parvovirus B19, influenza, CMV and Epstein-Barr virus appeared linked to several top co-occurrence clusters. Most TCR sequences were seen in very few donors, while some public TCRs were found in many individuals. A later analysis associated 15,000 to 20,000 TCR beta sequences with specific HLA alleles at a false discovery rate of 0.05. A later analysis found that TCR association rates varied across HLA loci, with DRB1 alleles showing the most associated TCRs and HLA-C alleles the fewest. Presence/absence analyses assumed roughly uniform sequencing depth across donors, an assumption that may not hold.

Library generation was performed with the immunoSEQ multiplex PCR assay. A mixture of 60 forward primers for TCR Vbeta segments and 13 reverse primers for TCR Jbeta segments was used in the multiplex PCR. A multiplex PCR assay on genomic DNA amplified the CDR3 region of rearranged TCR beta genes. The amplified TCR beta libraries were sequenced on the Illumina HiSeq System as 87-base-pair reads. The source study handled its data this way. A later analysis tallied approximately 87 million unique TCR beta chains across the roughly 610 repertoires, and around 9.9 million of those chains were shared by two or more donors. A nearest-neighbor algorithm error-corrected the raw reads and collapsed the reads into unique sequences, merging closely related sequences to remove PCR and sequencing errors. CDR3 sequences were aligned to IMGT reference sequences to assign V, D and J gene segments. For a sequence to be retained, a match of at least six nucleotides was required to both a V gene segment and a J gene segment. A rearrangement counted as productive if the CDR3 had no stop codons and remained in frame with V and J, and every other rearrangement counted as non-productive. Following IMGT convention, CDR3 was defined as the stretch from the second conserved V-encoded cysteine to the conserved J-encoded phenylalanine. The earlier analysis of fewer than 750 of the donors excluded sequences that lacked an unambiguous match to a single V gene segment. An earlier analysis of 550 to 650 of the donors classified V segments as functional when productive rearrangements were above 56.7% and as segregating when the standard deviation between donors was above 5%. A statistical classification framework was built to diagnose cytomegalovirus status from the catalog of TCR beta chain sequences. In a later analysis, TCR nucleotide sequences were compared against IMGT/GENE-DB human TR gene sequences so that V and J genes could be assigned. A later analysis assigned CDR3 sequences and most-parsimonious VDJ recombination scenarios with the TCRdist pipeline. A later analysis defined each TCR beta chain by its CDR3 amino acid sequence plus V-gene family, and excluded reads lacking a unique V-gene family. In a later analysis, around 650 highly shared, low-generation-probability nucleotide sequences were removed to address suspected cross-contamination and a sequencing artifact. In a later analysis, a clonal expansion index for each public chain was calculated from normalized within-repertoire ranks of inferred template counts. A later analysis computed generation probabilities with a VDJ recombination model fitted to out-of-frame rearrangements, and checked the results against IGoR. A later analysis scored TCR-TCR, TCR-HLA and TCR-CMV co-occurrence with hypergeometric tests, applying a repertoire-size bias correction to TCR pairs. A later analysis estimated false discovery rates by permuting HLA or CMV assignments 20 times. In a later analysis, co-occurring TCRs were grouped using DBSCAN, and TCRdist sequence similarity was added for clustering within HLA-allele-positive subsets. Repertoires with fewer than 30,000 or more than 120,000 public chains, plus five repertoires with anomalous nucleotide sharing, were excluded from co-occurrence clustering. Here the immuneACCESS table is served through TCRdb, limited to in-frame sequences with V and J called. Missing clones are a known gap in these copies; in checked studies unresolved V genes cover under half, and the rest lacks a known reason. V and J calls and clone size come straight from that table; D and trimming were deduced from the DNA. The sample's records list roughly 40,000 clones. The ten biggest clones cover 1% to 1.5% of the sample.

This receptor was obtained from a man aged 30 to 39 in good health and CMV-seronegative. Source material: PBMCs. The chain links TRBV4-3 with TRBJ2-1; TRBD2 lines up with 8 middle nucleotides. CDR3 sequence: CASSQGREGAYNEQFF. The nucleotide sequence is given as TGCGCCAGCAGCCAGGGACGGGAGGGGGCCTACAATGAGCAGTTCTTC.